In this sample, the clone carrying this TCR beta chain turned up many times. Its specificity is not known. Trimming at V came to 8 bases and at J to 1 base, leaving 6 bases not matched to a gene. Germline values: CDR1 GTSNPN, CDR2 SVGIG (reference sequence). This CDR3 spans 14 amino acids. Based on clinical symptoms, serum thyroxine and TRAb, thyroid ultrasound and orbital computed tomography, diagnoses were reached. The data derive from a study of T cells in Graves' hyperthyroidism and ophthalmopathy. Findings and caveats of the study: The model predicted ophthalmopathy a median approximately 6.3 months before onset.

Amplification yielded TCR beta CDR3 regions, with RNA transcripts as the source. The HTBI primer set was used in a first-round RT-PCR of the TCR CDR3. TCRdb used MiXCR to reprocess the multiplex PCR reads, holding one entry per CDR3 protein. The sample has about 740,000 distinct CDR3 sequences; about 14% are singletons. This TCR was recovered from a woman aged 18 to 35 with Graves' hyperthyroidism. Sequenced input: blood. J is TRBJ1-1 and V is TRBV30; 11 nucleotides match TRBD1. CDR3 bases: TGTGCCGGCCGGACAGGGGGCAAGAACACTGAAGCTTTCTTT. Translating it yields CAGRTGGKNTEAFF.